Each of the 21 T cell receptor beta chains below was sequenced from the same sample in a study of T cells in narcolepsy. This table comes from immunoSEQ multiplex PCR, and its TCRdb copy is limited to in-frame clones, with some not included. The table lists about 13,000 clones, roughly 89% of them singletons. Sequencing was done on a sample of CD45RA- memory CD4+ T cells from PBMCs. These receptors were collected from a human donor with narcolepsy.

This clone was observed a handful of times. This chain joins TRBV7-9 and TRBJ1-3, with unresolved D. The CDR3 totals 16 residues. Germline assignment: CDR1 SEHNR and CDR2 FQNEAQ (reference sequence). Trimming took 1 base from V and 0 from J, leaving 10 bases between them. This CDR3 is CASSLGLGSSGNTIYF. Written as DNA, the CDR3 is TGTGCCAGCAGCTTAGGGCTGGGGAGCTCTGGAAACACCATATATTTT.

In DNA, the CDR3 is TGTGCCAGCTCACCATCAGGGGCCAACGTCCTGACTTTC. Its protein product is CASSPSGANVLTF. The chain employs TRBV18 and TRBJ2-6; D gene ambiguous. Trimming removed 2 bases at V and 4 bases at J, with 3 bases between. Germline assignment: CDR1 KGHSH and CDR2 LQKENI. The CDR3 runs 13 residues.

This chain connects TRBV27 to TRBJ1-4, with 7 bases aligning to TRBD1. J was trimmed by 5 bases and V by 5 bases; bases with no gene match: 17. This CDR3 has 18 amino acids. Germline V gene data show CDR1 as MNHEY and CDR2 as SMNVEV (reference sequence). In DNA, the CDR3 is TGTGCCAGCAGTCCCTACCAAGACAGGGTGGTGCGGAATGAAAAACTGTTTTTT. This sequence encodes CASSPYQDRVVRNEKLFF.

V usage is TRBV5-1 and J usage is TRBJ2-7, with TRBD2 matching over 9 bases. Germline-derived CDR1 and CDR2 are SGHRS and YFSETQ. The CDR3 length is 16 residues. The V and J ends lost 0 bases and 7 bases, in that order; junction bases with no gene match: 11. CDR3 DNA: TGCGCCAGCAGCTTGGTTGGGAGCGGGAGGAACCAAGAGCAGTACTTC. Its translation: CASSLVGSGRNQEQYF. Looking up the rest from reference TRBV5-1 and TRBJ2-7 gives the full variable domain: KAGVTQTPRYLIKTRGQQVTLSCSPISGHRSVSWYQQTPGQGLQFLFEYFSETQRNKGNFPGRFSGRQFSNSRSEMNVSTLELGDSALYLCASSLVGSGRNQEQYFGPGTRLTVT.

V gene TRBV2 combines with J gene TRBJ1-4; possibly TRBD1 for D (6 bases). Germline CDR1 and CDR2: SNHLY and FYNNEI. With 3 bases removed from V and 4 bases from J, the gap between germline ends came to 9 bases. CDR3 length: 14 amino acids. The CDR3 coding sequence is TGTGCCAGCAGTGATACAGGGATTAATGAAAAACTGTTTTTT. It specifies CASSDTGINEKLFF.

The CDR3 sequence: CASSPQEGENYEQYF. In DNA, the CDR3 is TGCGCCAGCAGCCCCCAGGAGGGTGAGAACTACGAGCAGTACTTC. The chain uses TRBV4-1 and TRBJ2-7; TRBD2 might be the D (6 bases). Germline V gene lookup returns CDR1 MGHRA and CDR2 YSYEKL. CDR3 size: 15 residues. The V and J ends lost 4 bases and 3 bases respectively, with 16 bases between them.

The chain has TRBV19 and TRBJ2-5; TRBD1 matches at 8 bases. There are 14 residues in the CDR3. The J segment lost 6 bases and the V segment lost 1 base, leaving 4 bases of the junction unmatched. Germline V gives CDR1 LNHDA, CDR2 SQIVND (reference sequence). In nucleotides, the CDR3 is TGTGCCAGTAGTATAGGGACAGGGCGCAAGACCCAGTACTTC. Its protein is CASSIGTGRKTQYF.

The V call is TRBV7-7, the J call TRBJ2-2; D possibly corresponds to TRBD2 (6 bases). This CDR3 is built from 16 residues. CDR1 is SSHAT, CDR2 FNYEAQ, per germline (reference sequence). Trimming left V 5 bases short and J 1 base short, with 14 bases between. CDR3 residues: CASSPTGLLNTGELFF. The CDR3 DNA sequence: TGTGCCAGCAGCCCGACGGGACTCTTGAACACCGGGGAGCTGTTTTTT. The full variable domain, with the rest looked up from reference TRBV7-7 and TRBJ2-2, is GAGVSQSPRYKVTKRGQDVTLRCDPISSHATLYWYQQALGQGPEFLTYFNYEAQPDKSGLPSDRFSAERPEGSISTLTIQRTEQRDSAMYRCASSPTGLLNTGELFFGEGSRLTVL.

In this sample, this clone turned up a few times. The CDR3 sequence: CASSPRTGSSGNTIYF. In DNA, the CDR3 is TGTGCCAGCTCACCGAGGACGGGAAGCTCTGGAAACACCATATATTTT. The chain joins TRBV18 to TRBJ1-3; D uncertain. Trimming left V 3 bases short and J 0 bases short, with 12 bases between. The CDR3 is made up of 16 amino acids. The germline gives CDR1 KGHSH, CDR2 LQKENI.

J is TRBJ1-5 and V is TRBV11-2, with D perhaps matching TRBD1 (5 bases). This CDR3 has 14 amino acids. Germline V lookup: CDR1 SGHAT, CDR2 FQNNGV. Trimming left V 5 bases short and J 3 bases short, with 11 bases between. This CDR3 is CASSRGGNNQPQHF. The CDR3 DNA is TGTGCCAGCAGCCGGGGGGGGAACAATCAGCCCCAGCATTTT. The whole variable domain, remainder taken from reference TRBV11-2 and TRBJ1-5, is EAGVAQSPRYKIIEKRQSVAFWCNPISGHATLYWYQQILGQGPKLLIQFQNNGVVDDSQLPKDRFSAERLKGVDSTLKIQPAKLEDSAVYLCASSRGGNNQPQHFGDGTRLSIL.

The V call is TRBV7-9, the J call TRBJ2-1; 10 bases line up with TRBD2. Trimming at V came to 6 bases and at J to 4 bases, leaving 6 bases not matched to a gene. The CDR3 spans 15 residues. Germline CDR1 SEHNR, CDR2 FQNEAQ (reference sequence). In nucleotides, the CDR3 is TGTGCCAGCAGAACCGGGACTAGCGTATACAATGAGCAGTTCTTC. Translating gives CASRTGTSVYNEQFF.

The chain uses TRBV2 and TRBJ1-2; possible D gene TRBD1, 5 bases. The CDR3 covers 12 residues. Germline V gene lookup returns CDR1 SNHLY and CDR2 FYNNEI. V lost 7 bases, J lost 4 bases, and 10 bases lay in between. The CDR3 region is CASTDRIYGYTF. For the CDR3, the DNA is TGTGCCAGCACCGACAGAATCTATGGCTACACCTTC.

The rearrangement links TRBV9 to TRBJ2-2, with TRBD1 matching 7 bases. The J segment lost 5 bases and the V segment lost 0 bases, leaving 7 bases of the junction unmatched. This CDR3 is built from 16 residues. CDR1 is SGDLS and CDR2 is YYNGEE in the germline V gene. The CDR3 nucleotides read TGTGCCAGCAGCGTAGGAGGGGGCTTATTGACCGGGGAGCTGTTTTTT. This translates into CASSVGGGLLTGELFF. Full variable domain (outside the CDR3, taken from reference TRBV9 and TRBJ2-2): DSGVTQTPKHLITATGQRVTLRCSPRSGDLSVYWYQQSLDQGLQFLIQYYNGEERAKGNILERFSAQQFPDLHSELNLSSLELGDSALYFCASSVGGGLLTGELFFGEGSRLTVL.

The V gene is TRBV5-1, the J gene TRBJ2-3; 9 nucleotides match TRBD2. Per the germline V gene, CDR1 is SGHRS and CDR2 is YFSETQ. The V gene end was trimmed by 5 bases and the J gene end by 0 bases; junction bases not matched to a gene: 4. CDR3 length equals 15 residues. The CDR3 protein is CASRSTSGSTDTQYF. In DNA form, the CDR3 reads TGCGCCAGCAGATCCACTAGCGGGAGCACAGATACGCAGTATTTT. Drawing the rest from reference TRBV5-1 and TRBJ2-3, the complete variable domain is KAGVTQTPRYLIKTRGQQVTLSCSPISGHRSVSWYQQTPGQGLQFLFEYFSETQRNKGNFPGRFSGRQFSNSRSEMNVSTLELGDSALYLCASRSTSGSTDTQYFGPGTRLTVL.

V usage is TRBV5-6 and J usage is TRBJ1-2; TRBD1 matches at 7 bases. With 4 bases clipped from V and 2 bases from J, the junction kept 2 bases outside the gene matches. The CDR3 length is 13 residues. The V gene's germline CDR1 is SGHDT and CDR2 YYEEEE. The CDR3 here is CASSQGQNYGYTF. The CDR3 region has the DNA TGTGCCAGCAGCCAGGGACAGAACTATGGCTACACCTTC.

The chain links TRBV6-5 to TRBJ2-2; D possibly corresponds to TRBD1 (6 bases). The CDR3 runs 13 residues. The V end was cut by 9 bases, the J end by 7 bases, with 15 bases between. Germline V lookup: CDR1 MNHEY, CDR2 SVGAGI. The CDR3 sequence is CARDSFIIGELFF. The CDR3 nucleotides are TGTGCCAGGGACAGTTTCATTATCGGGGAGCTGTTTTTT.

The chain couples TRBV29-1 to TRBJ2-5, with 7 bases aligning to TRBD2. Per the germline V gene, CDR1 is SQVTM and CDR2 is ANQGSEA. Trimming at V came to 4 bases and at J to 6 bases, leaving 5 bases not matched to a gene. This CDR3 is 12 amino acids long. In DNA, the CDR3 is TGCAGCGTTGCGTCGGGACTACAGACCCAGTACTTC. It translates to CSVASGLQTQYF.

V and J are TRBV5-1 and TRBJ2-1; 7 bases align to TRBD1. Per germline, CDR1 SGHRS and CDR2 YFSETQ. Unmatched junction bases numbered 8, after V lost 0 bases and J lost 5 bases. The CDR3 totals 16 residues. CDR3 sequence (DNA): TGCGCCAGCAGCTTGGCCCCCGGGACAGTAAACAATGAGCAGTTCTTC. It encodes CASSLAPGTVNNEQFF.

This clone was counted once. The V call is TRBV19, the J call TRBJ2-7, with 7 bases identical to TRBD1. The V segment lost 6 bases and the J segment 3 bases; nucleotides outside the gene matches: 14. The germline V gene encodes CDR1 LNHDA and CDR2 SQIVND (reference sequence). This CDR3 has 16 residues. CDR3 nucleotides: TGTGCCAGTAGACCCCAAAACGACAGGGTCGGCTACGAGCAGTACTTC. Translation: CASRPQNDRVGYEQYF.

The chain employs TRBV6-5 and TRBJ1-2; unclear D gene. CDR1 MNHEY and CDR2 SVGAGI come from the germline V gene. The germline V and J ends were trimmed by 1 base and 7 bases, with 19 bases remaining between them. The CDR3 totals 16 residues. CDR3 DNA sequence: TGTGCCAGCAGTTACTGGCGGGGAGGTCTCGTTGGTGGCTACACCTTC. It is translated as CASSYWRGGLVGGYTF.

V is TRBV2 and J is TRBJ1-2; D unclear. V lost 4 bases, J lost 0 bases, and 9 bases lay in between. The germline CDR1 and CDR2 sequences are SNHLY and FYNNEI. CDR3 size: 14 residues. In DNA form, the CDR3 reads TGTGCCAGCAGTGTCGAGATTACTAACTATGGCTACACCTTC. It yields the protein CASSVEITNYGYTF.